This T cell receptor (beta chain) is from a study of identical twins. From the 5' RACE reads, TCRdb called clonotypes with MiXCR, one entry per CDR3 protein. The sample includes fewer than 800,000 distinct CDR3 sequences, just over 7% of them seen just once. The length of the CDR3 is 15 residues. In germline, CDR1 is SEHNR, CDR2 FQNEAQ (reference sequence). Germline trimming cut 3 bases from V and 4 bases from J; bases unmatched to any gene: 6. The data also belong to a second study, concerning yellow fever vaccine responses in identical twins.

The sequence was collected from a woman under 30 in good health. The J gene is TRBJ2-7, the V gene TRBV7-9; TRBD2 matches at 10 bases. Sequencing was carried out using PBMCs. CDR3 loop: CASSFGLAEIYEQYF. The DNA for the CDR3 is TGTGCCAGCAGCTTCGGACTAGCGGAAATTTACGAGCAGTACTTC. The variable domain in full, completed from reference TRBV7-9 and TRBJ2-7, reads DTGVSQNPRHKITKRGQNVTFRCDPISEHNRLYWYRQTLGQGPEFLTYFQNEAQLEKSRLLSDRFSAERPKGSFSTLEIQRTEQGDSAMYLCASSFGLAEIYEQYFGPGTRLTVT.